A single T cell receptor beta chain is shown here with its context. Its antigen is as yet unknown. CD25-based Treg depletion was applied to purified naive CD4+ T cells. Constant-region reverse primers amplified full-length variable regions, followed by semi-nested Nested Universal Primer A PCR. One entry per CDR3 protein, called by TCRdb with MiXCR from the 5' RACE reads. The sample includes 60,000 to 65,000 distinct CDR3 sequences, 30% of them seen just once. Study-level points and caveats: Tumor memory CD4+ T cell TCR gene usage was found to cluster with blood and lymph node memory CD4+ cells and with lymph node naive CD4+ cells.

The CDR3 loop spans 14 amino acids. V was shortened by 2 bases and J by 7 bases, with 10 bases between the two germline ends. Germline V CDR1 and CDR2: SGHDT, YYEEEE. Sequenced sample: tumor-infiltrating naive CD4+ T cells sorted from the breast tumor. Subset in this sample: naive CD4+ T cells, CD4+CD45RA+CD25-. The V call is TRBV5-6, the J call TRBJ1-6; D is unresolved. The source is a female donor with breast cancer. CDR3 sequence: CASSFGRGNSPLHF. The CDR3 nucleotides read TGTGCCAGCAGCTTCGGGAGAGGGAATTCACCCCTCCACTTT. Based on the CDR3 plus reference TRBV5-6 and TRBJ1-6, the full variable domain is DAGVTQSPTHLIKTRGQQVTLRCSPKSGHDTVSWYQQALGQGPQFIFQYYEEEERQRGNFPDRFSGHQFPNYSSELNVNALLLGDSALYLCASSFGRGNSPLHFGNGTRLTVT.